These 17 T cell receptor beta chains were sequenced from one sample in a study of high-grade serous ovarian cancer treatment subgroups. Tumor samples were obtained before definitive surgery or chemotherapy. Method: immunoSEQ multiplex PCR; TCRdb's copy keeps in-frame clones and lacks some. This table holds roughly 15,000 clones, roughly nine tenths found once. The sequencing sample was made of tumor tissue. The origin of the receptors is a human donor with high-grade serous ovarian cancer.

The genes are TRBV4-1 and TRBJ1-2, with TRBD1 matching over 10 bases. V was clipped by 0 bases and J by 3 bases; unmatched bases: 7. Per germline, CDR1 MGHRA and CDR2 YSYEKL. This CDR3 comprises 17 residues. The CDR3 region is CASSQEWTGGFDYGYTF. Written as DNA, the CDR3 is TGCGCCAGCAGCCAAGAGTGGACAGGGGGGTTCGACTATGGCTACACCTTC.

This clone was seen a single time. The CDR3 loop reads CATSRDSGAGNTIYF. The CDR3 DNA reads TGTGCCACCAGCAGAGATTCAGGGGCTGGAAACACCATATATTTT. The chain couples TRBV15 to TRBJ1-3, with a tentative D call TRBD1 (6 bases). V was trimmed by 0 bases and J by 2 bases, leaving 8 bases between them. The CDR3 is 15 residues long. Per germline, CDR1 LNHNV and CDR2 YYDKDF (reference sequence).

This chain links TRBV5-1 with TRBJ2-2, with D possibly matching TRBD1 (6 bases). Germline V gene data show CDR1 as SGHRS and CDR2 as YFSETQ. The CDR3 spans 14 residues. Trimming took 7 bases from V and 3 from J, leaving 13 bases between them. The CDR3 here is CASGWTAYTGELFF. CDR3 bases: TGCGCCAGCGGATGGACAGCTTACACCGGGGAGCTGTTTTTT.

The rearrangement joins TRBV9 to TRBJ2-2, with D hard to call. CDR1 is SGDLS and CDR2 is YYNGEE in the germline V gene. The CDR3 is made up of 15 amino acids. The ends were cut back, 0 bases at V and 1 base at J, with 7 bases in the middle. The CDR3 here is CASSVARGNTGELFF. CDR3 coding DNA: TGTGCCAGCAGCGTAGCGCGAGGGAACACCGGGGAGCTGTTTTTT.

V and J are TRBV2 and TRBJ1-4, with 8 bases fitting TRBD1. This CDR3 is built from 14 residues. After removal of 5 bases from V and 5 bases from J, the junction contained 4 bases not matched to a gene. The germline CDR1 and CDR2 sequences are SNHLY and FYNNEI. The chain's CDR3 is CASSIRDRNEKLFF. The CDR3, as DNA: TGTGCCAGCAGTATTCGGGACAGGAATGAAAAACTGTTTTTT.

This chain joins TRBV7-3 and TRBJ2-2; TRBD2 might be the D (5 bases). The CDR3 is 15 residues long. Germline assignment: CDR1 SGHTA and CDR2 FQGTGA. V was cut by 3 bases and J by 2 bases, with 10 bases left in between. Here the CDR3 reads CASSLTTLNTGELFF. In DNA form, the CDR3 reads TGTGCCAGCAGCTTGACTACCTTAAACACCGGGGAGCTGTTTTTT.

The genes are TRBV2 and TRBJ2-7, with TRBD2 identical over 8 bases. CDR1 is SNHLY and CDR2 is FYNNEI in the germline V gene. The CDR3 contains 16 residues. V shed 5 bases and J 0 bases; nucleotides not matched to a gene: 9. CDR3 nucleotides: TGTGCCAGCAGTTACTCCACTAGCGGCAGCTCCTACGAGCAGTACTTC. Its protein product is CASSYSTSGSSYEQYF.

V is TRBV5-1 and J is TRBJ2-6; 7 nucleotides align to TRBD1. With V trimmed by 1 base and J by 9 bases, 4 bases remained unmatched. The V gene's germline CDR1 is SGHRS and CDR2 YFSETQ. The CDR3 consists of 14 residues. The CDR3 DNA is TGCGCCAGCAGCTTGCAAGGGGGCGGCAACGTCCTGACTTTC. Translation gives CASSLQGGGNVLTF. Drawing the rest from reference TRBV5-1 and TRBJ2-6, the complete variable domain is KAGVTQTPRYLIKTRGQQVTLSCSPISGHRSVSWYQQTPGQGLQFLFEYFSETQRNKGNFPGRFSGRQFSNSRSEMNVSTLELGDSALYLCASSLQGGGNVLTFGAGSRLTVL.

This rearrangement joins TRBV18 to TRBJ1-5; 9 bases are shared with TRBD1. Trimming cost V 5 bases and J 7 bases; bases outside gene matches: 9. Germline V gene lookup returns CDR1 KGHSH and CDR2 LQKENI. The CDR3 length is 15 residues. The CDR3: CASSSLGQGNQPQHF. DNA of the CDR3: TGTGCCAGCTCATCCCTGGGACAGGGAAACCAGCCCCAGCATTTT.

V gene TRBV5-1 combines with J gene TRBJ1-1; D is uncertain. The germline V gene encodes CDR1 SGHRS and CDR2 YFSETQ. Trimming removed 4 bases from V and 5 bases from J, with 12 bases in between. The CDR3 consists of 13 residues. This CDR3 is CASSPTVATEAFF. The CDR3 bases are TGCGCCAGCAGCCCAACAGTGGCAACTGAAGCTTTCTTT. Full variable domain (outside the CDR3, taken from reference TRBV5-1 and TRBJ1-1): KAGVTQTPRYLIKTRGQQVTLSCSPISGHRSVSWYQQTPGQGLQFLFEYFSETQRNKGNFPGRFSGRQFSNSRSEMNVSTLELGDSALYLCASSPTVATEAFFGQGTRLTVV.

This CDR3 reads CASSFGSGGAEDTQYF. CDR3 nucleotide sequence: TGTGCCAGCAGCTTCGGAAGCGGGGGGGCTGAGGATACGCAGTATTTT. V usage is TRBV7-6 and J usage is TRBJ2-3; TRBD2 matches at 10 bases. CDR1 and CDR2 from the germline V gene are SGHVS and FNYEAQ. The CDR3 spans 16 residues. V shed 3 bases, J shed 6 bases, and the junction held 9 bases outside the gene matches.

This chain uses TRBV7-7 with TRBJ2-5; D perhaps matches TRBD1 (5 bases). The CDR3 runs 11 residues. CDR1 is SSHAT and CDR2 is FNYEAQ in the germline V gene (reference sequence). The germline V and J ends were trimmed by 4 bases and 5 bases, with 5 bases remaining between them. The CDR3 sequence is CASSSGETQYF. CDR3 DNA sequence: TGTGCCAGCAGCTCAGGGGAGACCCAGTACTTC. Full variable domain (remainder filled in from reference TRBV7-7 and TRBJ2-5): GAGVSQSPRYKVTKRGQDVTLRCDPISSHATLYWYQQALGQGPEFLTYFNYEAQPDKSGLPSDRFSAERPEGSISTLTIQRTEQRDSAMYRCASSSGETQYFGPGTRLLVL.

Turning to this clone: The junction and the germline gene differ at one end; a read error may be behind it. The V gene is TRBV19, the J gene TRBJ2-7; 9 positions agree with TRBD1. The germline gives CDR1 LNHDA, CDR2 SQIVND (reference sequence). The CDR3 covers 13 residues. CDR3 region: CASSIVRTGDLFF. In DNA form, the CDR3 reads TGTGCCAGTAGTATAGTTCGGACAGGGGATCTTTTCTTC.

The genes are TRBV6-1 and TRBJ2-1; TRBD2 matches 8 bases. Germline V gene data show CDR1 as MNHNS and CDR2 as SASEGT. The V segment lost 6 bases and the J segment 7 bases; nucleotides outside the gene matches: 11. This CDR3 has 15 amino acids. The DNA for the CDR3 is TGTGCCAGCAGACCCAGCGGGGGATTCGGGAATGAGCAGTTCTTC. This codes for CASRPSGGFGNEQFF.

This rearrangement joins TRBV10-3 to TRBJ2-5, with 12 bases identical to TRBD2. The CDR3 covers 13 residues. V was pared by 8 bases and J by 3 bases, with 1 base of the junction left unmatched. Germline V lookup: CDR1 ENHRY, CDR2 SYGVKD. CDR3: CAISSGGEETQYF. In DNA form, the CDR3 reads TGTGCCATCTCTAGCGGGGGGGAAGAGACCCAGTACTTC.

The V and J genes are TRBV11-3 and TRBJ2-3, with 7 bases lining up with TRBD2. This CDR3 is 15 amino acids long. The V gene end was trimmed by 4 bases and the J gene end by 4 bases; junction bases not matched to a gene: 8. Germline V gene sequence: CDR1 SGHNT, CDR2 YENEEA. The CDR3 sequence is CASSSAGREADTQYF. CDR3 in DNA: TGTGCCAGCAGCTCAGCGGGGAGGGAGGCAGATACGCAGTATTTT.

CDR3 sequence reads: CASSMTETGELFF. CDR3 nucleotide sequence: TGTGCCAGCAGCATGACAGAAACCGGGGAGCTGTTTTTT. The V call is TRBV7-9, the J call TRBJ2-2; possible D gene TRBD1, 5 bases. This CDR3 contains 13 residues. Germline CDR1 SEHNR, CDR2 FQNEAQ (reference sequence). Trimming pared 5 bases from V and 5 bases from J, leaving 9 bases between.